One and the same sample provided the 16 T cell receptor beta chains below, sequenced in a study of T-cell reconstitution after alpha-beta-depleted transplantation in children. Unique molecular identifiers were used to barcode this TCRbeta library. TCRdb fed the PCR reads into MiXCR, producing one record per CDR3 protein. The sample has about 98,000 distinct CDR3 sequences; about a quarter are singletons. This specimen consisted of PBMCs, obtained before TCRalphabeta/CD19-depleted stem cell transplant. The receptors stem from a boy aged 2 to 9 with acute lymphoblastic leukemia, due to receive a stem cell transplant.

This clonotype was observed a few times. This chain connects TRBV12-3 or TRBV12-4 to TRBJ2-2; weak D call: TRBD2 (6 bases). V was pared by 6 bases and J by 1 base, with 12 bases between. This CDR3 has 15 residues. In DNA, the CDR3 is TGTGCCAGCAGCGTGGGACTCATGAACACCGGGGAGCTGTTTTTT. It codes for CASSVGLMNTGELFF.

This chain links TRBV12-3 or TRBV12-4 with TRBJ1-1, with D unclear. The CDR3 contains 11 residues. The ends were cut back, 6 bases at V and 9 bases at J, with 11 bases in the middle. The CDR3 is CASSSGRKAFF. As DNA, the CDR3 is TGTGCCAGCAGCTCCGGGAGAAAAGCTTTCTTT.

This clonotype was recorded a few times. The chain joins TRBV7-9 to TRBJ2-1, with 7 bases that match TRBD2. After removal of 5 bases from V and 8 bases from J, the junction contained 9 bases not matched to a gene. The germline V gene encodes CDR1 SEHNR and CDR2 FQNEAQ (reference sequence). The CDR3 extends over 14 amino acids. The CDR3 sequence: CASSKAGRVDEQFF. The CDR3 region has the DNA TGTGCCAGCAGCAAAGCGGGACGGGTCGATGAGCAGTTCTTC.

The V gene is TRBV7-9, the J gene TRBJ2-7; a weak D match, TRBD2 (6 bases). The CDR3 is 15 residues long. V dropped 1 base and J dropped 2 bases, with 12 bases sitting between them. The germline V gene encodes CDR1 SEHNR and CDR2 FQNEAQ (reference sequence). CDR3 amino acids: CASSLGMAGPYEQYF. The CDR3 DNA reads TGTGCCAGCAGCTTAGGTATGGCGGGGCCCTACGAGCAGTACTTC.

The chain joins TRBV4-2 to TRBJ1-5; D remains unclear. Between the trimmed V and J ends, which lost 2 bases and 5 bases, there was a span of 13 bases. The CDR3 has 15 amino acids. Germline V gene sequence: CDR1 LGHNA, CDR2 YNFKEQ. CDR3 bases: TGTGCCAGCAGCCAATTTGGTCGCGTAGATCAGCCCCAGCATTTT. This gives the protein CASSQFGRVDQPQHF.

By sample fraction, this clonotype is medium-sized. V is TRBV5-1 and J is TRBJ2-7; D perhaps matches TRBD1 (5 bases). This CDR3 region has 13 residues. Trimming took 4 bases from V and 3 from J, leaving 11 bases between them. CDR1 is SGHRS and CDR2 is YFSETQ in the germline V gene. The chain's CDR3 is CASSELTGYEQYF. The CDR3, as DNA: TGCGCCAGCAGCGAGCTTACAGGCTACGAGCAGTACTTC.

This clonotype has ten or more counts. J is TRBJ2-1 and V is TRBV7-2; 9 bases align to TRBD1. Looked up from germline, CDR1 is SGHTA and CDR2 is FQGNSA. The ends lost 2 bases at V and 8 bases at J; junction bases unmatched: 10. This CDR3 is built from 16 residues. This CDR3 is CASSLRPGTGRDEQFF. In DNA form, the CDR3 reads TGTGCCAGCAGCTTACGACCCGGGACAGGGAGGGATGAGCAGTTCTTC.

There are a few counts of this clonotype. The chain couples TRBV7-3 to TRBJ2-3; maybe TRBD2 (7 bases). CDR3 length: 16 residues. The V end lost 4 bases, the J end lost 4 bases, and 18 bases lay between the germline ends. Germline V gene lookup returns CDR1 SGHTA and CDR2 FQGTGA. CDR3: CASSSTPGGGADTQYF. In DNA, the CDR3 is TGTGCCAGCAGCTCCACGCCGGGGGGCGGGGCAGATACGCAGTATTTT.

This clonotype was seen more than once but under ten times. Here the CDR3 reads CATSDPTSDSPSEQFF. In DNA form, the CDR3 reads TGTGCCACCAGTGACCCAACCTCCGACAGTCCATCTGAGCAGTTCTTC. The chain uses TRBV24-1 and TRBJ2-1; TRBD1 might be the D (5 bases). This CDR3 is 16 amino acids long. V lost 4 bases, J lost 9 bases, and 21 bases lay in between. CDR1 and CDR2 from the germline V gene are KGHDR and SFDVKD.

The chain has TRBV5-1 and TRBJ2-4; 7 bases fit TRBD2. The CDR3 is 14 residues long. The germline V gene encodes CDR1 SGHRS and CDR2 YFSETQ. The trim removed 0 bases at V and 13 bases at J, leaving 10 bases unmatched. CDR3 sequence: CASSLVGDYDSQYF. The CDR3 DNA follows: TGCGCCAGCAGCTTGGTTGGGGACTACGATTCGCAGTACTTC.

This clonotype has a count of ten or more. This sequence joins TRBV9 and TRBJ2-7, with D unclear. Germline CDR1 SGDLS, CDR2 YYNGEE. The CDR3 runs 16 residues. V shed 0 bases and J shed 5 bases, with 18 bases lying between them. The CDR3 coding sequence is TGTGCCAGCAGCGTAGCTCCGGCTAGGCTTGTTCACGAGCAGTACTTC. It translates to CASSVAPARLVHEQYF.

The chain employs TRBV6-4 and TRBJ2-2; perhaps TRBD2 as D (6 bases). This CDR3 spans 14 amino acids. Germline V gives CDR1 MRHNA, CDR2 SNTAGT. Trimming took 2 bases from V and 5 from J, leaving 9 bases between them. The CDR3 DNA follows: TGTGCCAGCAGTGACGTCGGAGGGACCGGGGAGCTGTTTTTT. Its translation: CASSDVGGTGELFF.

A note on this clonotype: Mismatch with germline at one junction end may stem from a read error. The gene calls are TRBV3-1 and TRBJ1-1, with D uncertain. The CDR3 spans 10 residues. Germline values: CDR1 LGHDT, CDR2 YNNKEL (reference sequence). The chain's CDR3 is CASSYREFYF. CDR3 sequence (DNA): TGTGCCAGCAGCTATCGGGAATTTTACTTT. The whole variable domain, filled in from reference TRBV3-1 and TRBJ1-1, reads DTAVSQTPKYLVTQMGNDKSIKCEQNLGHDTMYWYKQDSKKFLKIMFSYNNKELIINETVPNRFSPKSPDKAHLNLHINSLELGDSAVYFCASSYREFYFGQGTRLTVV.

This clonotype was detected a few times. The chain is built from TRBV20-1 and TRBJ1-1; no clear D. Per germline, CDR1 DFQATT and CDR2 SNEGSKA (reference sequence). V dropped 0 bases and J dropped 7 bases, with 15 bases sitting between them. The CDR3 runs 14 residues. For the CDR3, the DNA is TGCAGTGCTAGAGATACCCAGGCGGTGGGTGAAGCTTTCTTT. Protein: CSARDTQAVGEAFF.

This sequence joins TRBV7-2 and TRBJ2-1; D is possibly TRBD2 (7 bases). The CDR3 has 16 amino acids. The V end lost 6 bases, the J end lost 10 bases, and 25 bases lay between the germline ends. CDR1 is SGHTA and CDR2 is FQGNSA in the germline V gene. CDR3 nucleotide sequence: TGTGCCAGCAGAGGGGGAGGGGCGGGAGCCTCAGGAGAGCAGTTCTTC. The encoded protein is CASRGGGAGASGEQFF.

This rearrangement joins TRBV5-1 to TRBJ2-1, with D maybe TRBD2 (5 bases). Looked up from germline, CDR1 is SGHRS and CDR2 is YFSETQ. V lost 0 bases and J 2 bases, leaving 12 bases between the germline ends. CDR3 length: 16 residues. CDR3 bases: TGCGCCAGCAGCTTGGAGAGCGGAGGCACCTACAATGAGCAGTTCTTC. Translated, it gives CASSLESGGTYNEQFF.